The 29 T cell receptor beta chains in this list originate from one sample, sequenced in a study of T cell repertoires in cytomegalovirus infection. Via MiXCR, TCRdb re-called the reads, giving one row per CDR3 protein. The sample records about 740,000 distinct CDR3 sequences, less than 40% being singletons. The sample taken for sequencing was PBMCs. All receptors derive from a human donor in good health (CMV status not recorded). Some clones in this sample may be carry-over from other donors' samples.

The rearrangement uses TRBV6-6 and TRBJ1-6, with 10 bases aligning to TRBD1. Losses at the gene ends were 5 bases for V and 11 bases for J; bases not matched to a gene: 6. CDR1 and CDR2 from the germline V gene are MNHNY and SVGAGI (reference sequence). The CDR3 is made up of 14 amino acids. The CDR3 DNA reads TGTGCCAGCAGTGAGGACAGGGGGAGAACACCCCTCCACTTT. This gives the protein CASSEDRGRTPLHF.

This clonotype has a handful of counts. This chain connects TRBV20-1 to TRBJ2-7; D remains unclear. The CDR3 length is 10 residues. Trimming removed 3 bases from V and 3 bases from J, with 3 bases in between. Germline CDR1 reads DFQATT; CDR2 reads SNEGSKA (reference sequence). This CDR3 reads CSASHYEQYF. Here the CDR3 DNA reads TGCAGTGCTAGCCACTACGAGCAGTACTTC.

This clonotype was seen more than once but under ten times. This chain joins TRBV29-1 and TRBJ1-1, with a weak D call TRBD1 (6 bases). The CDR3 is made up of 14 amino acids. With 8 bases removed from V and 4 bases from J, the gap between germline ends came to 20 bases. The germline gives CDR1 SQVTM, CDR2 ANQGSEA. The CDR3 here is CSHERSGVLTEAFF. CDR3 sequence (DNA): TGCAGCCACGAGCGCTCAGGGGTCCTCACTGAAGCTTTCTTT.

V and J are TRBV7-2 and TRBJ2-1; the D gene is possibly TRBD1 (6 bases). Germline values: CDR1 SGHTA, CDR2 FQGNSA. V dropped 3 bases and J dropped 7 bases, with 22 bases sitting between them. This CDR3 has 17 amino acids. In nucleotides, the CDR3 is TGTGCCAGCAGCTTTGGAACAGGGTATGGCAATCTAAATGAGCAGTTCTTC. Encoded protein: CASSFGTGYGNLNEQFF.

There are a few counts of this clonotype. The CDR3 region has the DNA TGTGCCAGCAGCAGGTTCTGGGATGAGCAGTTCTTC. It encodes CASSRFWDEQFF. The J gene is TRBJ2-1, the V gene TRBV6-2 or TRBV6-3; no firm D call. Trimming removed 6 bases at V and 8 bases at J, with 11 bases between. Germline assignment: CDR1 MNHEY and CDR2 SVGEGT. The CDR3 has 12 amino acids.

The chain recombines TRBV28 with TRBJ2-3; TRBD1 or TRBD2 may be the D gene (5 bases each). Germline CDR1 MDHEN, CDR2 SYDVKM. The CDR3 extends over 15 amino acids. V dropped 6 bases and J dropped 2 bases, with 15 bases sitting between them. CDR3 in amino acids: CASRGPGPYTDTQYF. Here the CDR3 DNA reads TGTGCCAGCAGGGGACCCGGGCCCTACACAGATACGCAGTATTTT. The full variable domain, its missing parts supplied by reference TRBV28 and TRBJ2-3, is DVKVTQSSRYLVKRTGEKVFLECVQDMDHENMFWYRQDPGLGLRLIYFSYDVKMKEKGDIPEGYSVSREKKERFSLILESASTNQTSMYLCASRGPGPYTDTQYFGPGTRLTVL.

Many counts were recorded for this clonotype. The V call is TRBV7-2, the J call TRBJ2-2; TRBD1 might be the D (5 bases). CDR3 length: 17 residues. Germline CDR1 and CDR2: SGHTA and FQGNSA. V was cut by 0 bases and J by 6 bases, with 17 bases left in between. CDR3 residues: CASSLAPWQGWAGELFF. DNA of the CDR3: TGTGCCAGCAGCTTAGCGCCATGGCAGGGCTGGGCCGGGGAGCTGTTTTTT. Complete variable domain (other parts from reference TRBV7-2 and TRBJ2-2): GAGVSQSPSNKVTEKGKDVELRCDPISGHTALYWYRQSLGQGLEFLIYFQGNSAPDKSGLPSDRFSAERTGGSVSTLTIQRTQQEDSAVYLCASSLAPWQGWAGELFFGEGSRLTVL.

This clonotype has just a few counts. The chain has TRBV30 and TRBJ1-3; a possible D gene is TRBD1 (5 bases). The CDR3 covers 14 residues. Per the germline V gene, CDR1 is GTSNPN and CDR2 is SVGIG (reference sequence). With 0 bases removed from V and 6 bases from J, the gap between germline ends came to 12 bases. As DNA, the CDR3 is TGTGCCTGGAGTGTAAAAGGGGCCGTAAACACCATATATTTT. Amino acid sequence: CAWSVKGAVNTIYF.

This sequence joins TRBV11-2 and TRBJ2-3; 8 bases align to TRBD2. Trimming removed 5 bases from V and 6 bases from J; junction bases left unmatched: 13. This CDR3 is built from 16 residues. Germline CDR1 and CDR2: SGHAT and FQNNGV. DNA for the CDR3: TGTGCCAGCAGCAACCTCGCGGGGGGTTTTAGGGATACGCAGTATTTT. It translates to CASSNLAGGFRDTQYF.

V is TRBV20-1 and J is TRBJ2-1, with 8 bases aligning to TRBD2. CDR3 size: 14 residues. Unmatched junction bases numbered 6, after V lost 3 bases and J lost 5 bases. Germline V lookup: CDR1 DFQATT, CDR2 SNEGSKA (reference sequence). CDR3 bases: TGCAGTGCTAGGGGGCGGACTAGCAACAATGAGCAGTTCTTC. This encodes CSARGRTSNNEQFF.

The V and J genes are TRBV6-2 or TRBV6-3 and TRBJ1-4; TRBD1 agrees at 7 bases. Looked up from germline, CDR1 is MNHEY and CDR2 is SVGEGT. The V gene end was trimmed by 2 bases and the J gene end by 7 bases; junction bases not matched to a gene: 4. The CDR3 length is 14 residues. CDR3 DNA sequence: TGTGCCAGCAGTTACAGCAGGGGGGCTGAAAAACTGTTTTTT. Translated: CASSYSRGAEKLFF.

Only a few counts were recorded for this clonotype. The CDR3 region is CASRPTGVDSNQPQHF. The DNA of the CDR3 is TGTGCCAGCAGACCCACAGGGGTGGATAGCAATCAGCCCCAGCATTTT. The V call is TRBV28, the J call TRBJ1-5, with 7 bases fitting TRBD1. Per germline, CDR1 MDHEN and CDR2 SYDVKM. V lost 6 bases and J lost 0; bases outside the gene matches: 8. The length of the CDR3 is 16 residues.

J is TRBJ2-2 and V is TRBV12-3 or TRBV12-4; D is unresolved. This CDR3 is built from 14 residues. V lost 1 base and J lost 5, with 8 bases in between. CDR3 sequence: CASSLGLGTGELFF. In DNA form, the CDR3 reads TGTGCCAGCAGTTTAGGGTTGGGGACCGGGGAGCTGTTTTTT.

J is TRBJ1-2 and V is TRBV7-9; D perhaps matches TRBD1 (5 bases). The CDR3 contains 14 residues. The germline V gene encodes CDR1 SEHNR and CDR2 FQNEAQ (reference sequence). The V gene lost 3 bases and the J gene lost 7 bases, with 15 bases spanning the gap. CDR3 sequence reads: CASSLGGALAGYTF. In nucleotides, the CDR3 is TGTGCCAGCAGCTTGGGTGGGGCCTTGGCTGGCTACACCTTC. The variable domain in full, completed from reference TRBV7-9 and TRBJ1-2, reads DTGVSQNPRHKITKRGQNVTFRCDPISEHNRLYWYRQTLGQGPEFLTYFQNEAQLEKSRLLSDRFSAERPKGSFSTLEIQRTEQGDSAMYLCASSLGGALAGYTFGSGTRLTVV.

The table lists this clonotype with a few counts. The chain is built from TRBV7-8 and TRBJ2-5; 9 positions agree with TRBD1. Trimming at V came to 4 bases and at J to 7 bases, leaving 10 bases not matched to a gene. The CDR3 extends over 15 amino acids. Germline values: CDR1 SGHVS, CDR2 FQNEAQ. The DNA of the CDR3 is TGTGCCAGCAGCTATGACCCGGGACAGGGTTCGACCCAGTACTTC. Protein: CASSYDPGQGSTQYF.

This clonotype was detected ten times or more. The rearrangement joins TRBV7-2 to TRBJ2-3; D gene uncertain. The germline gives CDR1 SGHTA, CDR2 FQGNSA. There are 13 residues in the CDR3. Between the trimmed V and J ends, which lost 5 bases and 0 bases, there was a span of 6 bases. CDR3 protein: CASSRTSTDTQYF. DNA of the CDR3: TGTGCCAGCAGCCGCACTAGCACAGATACGCAGTATTTT. Variable domain in full (rest from reference TRBV7-2 and TRBJ2-3): GAGVSQSPSNKVTEKGKDVELRCDPISGHTALYWYRQSLGQGLEFLIYFQGNSAPDKSGLPSDRFSAERTGGSVSTLTIQRTQQEDSAVYLCASSRTSTDTQYFGPGTRLTVL.

The sample holds a few counts of this clonotype. V usage is TRBV6-5 and J usage is TRBJ2-7; no clear D gene. The CDR3 contains 14 residues. The ends were cut back, 2 bases at V and 3 bases at J, with 11 bases in the middle. Looked up from germline, CDR1 is MNHEY and CDR2 is SVGAGI. The CDR3 loop is CASSYGPDRYEQYF. CDR3 DNA sequence: TGTGCCAGCAGTTACGGGCCCGATCGCTACGAGCAGTACTTC.

This clonotype was seen repeatedly, ten times or more. The rearrangement joins TRBV28 to TRBJ1-3; 9 bases fit TRBD1. This CDR3 has 15 residues. Per the germline V gene, CDR1 is MDHEN and CDR2 is SYDVKM. V was clipped by 5 bases and J by 4 bases; unmatched bases: 6. CDR3 residues: CASSIYRGPGNTIYF. The CDR3 DNA reads TGTGCCAGCAGTATATACAGGGGGCCGGGAAACACCATATATTTT.

The chain couples TRBV7-2 to TRBJ2-3, with 10 bases lining up with TRBD1. Germline-derived CDR1 and CDR2 are SGHTA and FQGNSA. After removal of 2 bases from V and 4 bases from J, the junction contained 9 bases not matched to a gene. The CDR3 length is 17 residues. The CDR3 coding sequence is TGTGCCAGCAGCTTATGGGTGACCGGGACAGGGGCAGATACGCAGTATTTT. It yields the protein CASSLWVTGTGADTQYF.

This clonotype was seen once. At one end, the junction sequence differs from germline, possibly due to a read error. The rearrangement uses TRBV6-1 and TRBJ2-6, with D possibly TRBD1 on 5 matching bases. Per germline, CDR1 MNHNS and CDR2 SASEGT. The CDR3 is 14 amino acids. For the CDR3, the DNA is TGTGCCACCAACAACTATGCTGGGGCCAACGTCCTGATTTTC. Translation gives CATNNYAGANVLIF.

This clonotype was found a few times. The V call is TRBV7-6, the J call TRBJ2-5; 9 positions agree with TRBD1. Germline loops: CDR1 SGHVS, CDR2 FNYEAQ. V was pared by 1 base and J by 9 bases, with 12 bases of the junction left unmatched. The CDR3 extends over 16 amino acids. The CDR3 here is CASSLGGQGLGQAQYF. In DNA, the CDR3 is TGTGCCAGCAGCTTAGGCGGACAGGGGCTGGGGCAGGCCCAGTACTTC.

This clonotype was detected only a few times. The chain couples TRBV6-1 to TRBJ2-1, with D possibly being TRBD2 (8 bases). CDR3 length: 18 amino acids. Germline loops: CDR1 MNHNS, CDR2 SASEGT. The V end lost 7 bases, the J end lost 7 bases, and 29 bases lay between the germline ends. The CDR3 nucleotides read TGTGCCAGCATCGGAGGGGGCGCGGGGGGAGGGCTCATGAATGAGCAGTTCTTC. It codes for CASIGGGAGGGLMNEQFF.

This clonotype was detected many times. In DNA form, the CDR3 reads TGTGCCAGCAGTTTGGCACAGGGGGCAATTGAAAAACTGTTTTTT. Its translation: CASSLAQGAIEKLFF. The V and J genes are TRBV28 and TRBJ1-4; 9 positions match TRBD1. Germline values: CDR1 MDHEN, CDR2 SYDVKM. This CDR3 region has 15 residues. J gave up 7 bases and V 3 bases, and 6 bases lay outside the gene matches.

This clonotype was seen a single time. It may be a read error: a sequence one base away is much more abundant. The V call is TRBV7-4, the J call TRBJ2-7, with D tentatively TRBD1 or TRBD2 (5 bases each). Trimming took 5 bases from V and 4 from J, leaving 18 bases between them. Germline V gene sequence: CDR1 SGHVT, CDR2 SQSDAQ. The CDR3 sequence is 15 residues long. The CDR3 DNA reads as TGTGCCAGCAGCAATCCGGGACCGGGGCAGTACGAGCAGTACTTC. Encoded protein: CASSNPGPGQYEQYF.

This clonotype was seen at least ten times. V usage is TRBV7-2 and J usage is TRBJ2-7, with 10 bases that match TRBD1. V lost 5 bases to trimming and J lost 6 bases; unmatched junction nucleotides: 10. The CDR3 contains 15 residues. Germline V lookup: CDR1 SGHTA, CDR2 FQGNSA. Here the CDR3 DNA reads TGTGCCAGCAGCACTACGGGACAGGGGAGGAGCGAGCAGTACTTC. This encodes CASSTTGQGRSEQYF. The complete variable domain, with remaining parts taken from reference TRBV7-2 and TRBJ2-7, reads GAGVSQSPSNKVTEKGKDVELRCDPISGHTALYWYRQSLGQGLEFLIYFQGNSAPDKSGLPSDRFSAERTGGSVSTLTIQRTQQEDSAVYLCASSTTGQGRSEQYFGPGTRLTVT.

This clonotype was recorded a few times. The chain combines TRBV6-1 with TRBJ1-4; D gene unclear. Per the germline V gene, CDR1 is MNHNS and CDR2 is SASEGT. This CDR3 contains 15 residues. V lost 2 bases and J 0 bases, leaving 7 bases between the germline ends. CDR3 region: CASSEISATNEKLFF. DNA of the CDR3: TGTGCCAGCAGTGAAATATCTGCAACTAATGAAAAACTGTTTTTT.

This clonotype was counted at least ten times. The chain links TRBV11-2 to TRBJ2-7, with D possibly being TRBD1 (5 bases). V lost 3 bases to trimming and J lost 0 bases, with 9 bases between them. CDR1 and CDR2 (germline): SGHAT, FQNNGV. CDR3 length: 14 residues. CDR3 loop: CASSFRADSYEQYF. The CDR3 DNA follows: TGTGCCAGCAGCTTCAGGGCAGACTCCTACGAGCAGTACTTC.

This clonotype has a handful of counts. The rearrangement joins TRBV7-2 to TRBJ2-1, with TRBD2 identical over 10 bases. CDR1 and CDR2 (germline): SGHTA, FQGNSA. This CDR3 spans 17 amino acids. The ends lost 5 bases at V and 9 bases at J; junction bases unmatched: 16. CDR3 nucleotide sequence: TGTGCCAGCAGCAAAAGGACTAGCGGCCGCGTACTGACTGAGCAGTTCTTC. This translates into CASSKRTSGRVLTEQFF.

This clonotype was counted only a few times. The V call is TRBV7-9, the J call TRBJ2-1; perhaps TRBD2 as D (6 bases). This CDR3 spans 20 amino acids. Trimming shortened V by 4 bases and J by 2 bases, and 27 bases separated the two germline ends. CDR1 and CDR2 from the germline V gene are SEHNR and FQNEAQ (reference sequence). The CDR3: CASSYPRGSGNPTPYNEQFF. Written as DNA, the CDR3 is TGTGCCAGCAGCTACCCTCGGGGTAGCGGAAACCCAACCCCCTACAATGAGCAGTTCTTC.